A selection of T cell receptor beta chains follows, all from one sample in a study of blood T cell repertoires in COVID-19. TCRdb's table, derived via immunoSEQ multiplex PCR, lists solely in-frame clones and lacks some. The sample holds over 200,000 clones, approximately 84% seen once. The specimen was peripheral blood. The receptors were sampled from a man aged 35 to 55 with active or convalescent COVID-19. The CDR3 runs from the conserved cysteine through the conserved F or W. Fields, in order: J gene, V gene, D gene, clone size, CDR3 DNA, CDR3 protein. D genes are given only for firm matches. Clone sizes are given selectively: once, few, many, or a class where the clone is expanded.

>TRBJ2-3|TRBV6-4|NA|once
TGTGCCAGCAGGGAGATGGCAAGCACAGATACGCAGTATTTT
CASREMASTDTQYF
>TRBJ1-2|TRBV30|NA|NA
TGTGCCTGGAGTAGACAGTCGGGCTATGGCTACACCTTC
CAWSRQSGYGYTF
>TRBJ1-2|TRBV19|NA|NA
TGTGCCAGTAGCTCCGGGTCGGTCGGCTACACCTTC
CASSSGSVGYTF
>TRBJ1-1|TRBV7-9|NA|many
TGTGCCAGCAGCTTCTCGGCCCGTAGTAGGGGTGAAGCTTTCTTT
CASSFSARSRGEAFF
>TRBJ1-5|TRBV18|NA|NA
TGTGCCAGCTCACCAGAGGCAGACAGGCGGCAGCCCCAGCATTTT
CASSPEADRRQPQHF
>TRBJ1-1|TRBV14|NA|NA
TGTGCCAGCAGCCAATTAACCGTAGGCGGCACTGAAGCTTTCTTT
CASSQLTVGGTEAFF
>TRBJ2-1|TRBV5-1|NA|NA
TGCGCCAGCAGCTCGGGGGAGCTCATAGGCGATGAGCAGTTCTTC
CASSSGELIGDEQFF
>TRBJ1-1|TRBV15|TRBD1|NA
TGTGCCACCAGCAGTGGAACAGGGGGACGGACTGAAGCTTTCTTT
CATSSGTGGRTEAFF
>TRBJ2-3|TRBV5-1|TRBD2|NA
TGCGCCAGCAGCCTCAGACTAGCCGGAACGACAGATACGCAGTATTTT
CASSLRLAGTTDTQYF
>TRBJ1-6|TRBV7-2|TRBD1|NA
TGTGCCAGCAGCGTACAGGGGGCAAGGTCACCCCTCCACTTT
CASSVQGARSPLHF
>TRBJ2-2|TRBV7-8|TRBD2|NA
TGTGCCAGCAGCTTATATAGCGGGTTCACCGGGGAGCTGTTTTTT
CASSLYSGFTGELFF
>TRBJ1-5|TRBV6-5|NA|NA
TGTGCCAGCAGCAAGGGGTACGACCGGCAGCCCCAGCATTTT
CASSKGYDRQPQHF
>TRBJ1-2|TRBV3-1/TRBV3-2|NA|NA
TGTGCCAGCAGCCCGGAATTATTGACAGGCTCTAACTATGGCTACACCTTC
CASSPELLTGSNYGYTF
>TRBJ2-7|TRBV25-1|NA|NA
TGTGCCAGCAGTGAAGGAGGAAGCTACGAGCAGTACTTC
CASSEGGSYEQYF
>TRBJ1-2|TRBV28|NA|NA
TGTGCCAGCAGTTTTTTTGGGACATCTGGCTACACCTTC
CASSFFGTSGYTF
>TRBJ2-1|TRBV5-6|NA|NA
TGTGCCAGCAGCTTGAGGGTTAGCGGAAACTCCTACAATGAGCAGTTCTTC
CASSLRVSGNSYNEQFF
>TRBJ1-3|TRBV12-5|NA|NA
TGTGCTAGTGGTTGGGGAGACGCCGCCGGAAACACCATATATTTT
CASGWGDAAGNTIYF
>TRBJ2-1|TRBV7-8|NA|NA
TGTGCCAGCAGCTTAGACCCAGGCCGGAATGAGCAGTTCTTC
CASSLDPGRNEQFF
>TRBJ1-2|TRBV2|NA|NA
TGTGCCAGCAGGGAGGGGATGTATGGCTACACCTTC
CASREGMYGYTF
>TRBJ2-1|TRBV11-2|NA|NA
TGTGCCAGCAGCTTAGATGGAGGGAGAGATGAGCAGTTCTTC
CASSLDGGRDEQFF
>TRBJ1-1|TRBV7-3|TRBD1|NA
TGTGCCAGCAGCTTAAGAGGCGGGACAGGGGGGACTGAAGCTTTCTTT
CASSLRGGTGGTEAFF
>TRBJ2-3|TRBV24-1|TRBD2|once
TGTGCCACCGGGGACACTGGACTAGCGGGACGCACAGATACGCAGTATTTT
CATGDTGLAGRTDTQYF
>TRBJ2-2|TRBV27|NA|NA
TGTGCCAGCAGTTCGCAGGGCACCGGGGAGCTGTTTTTT
CASSSQGTGELFF
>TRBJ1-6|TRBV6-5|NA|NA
TGTGCCAGCAGACCTGACAGAGTGGGATATTCACCCCTCCACTTT
CASRPDRVGYSPLHF
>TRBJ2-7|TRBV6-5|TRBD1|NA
TGTGCCAGCAGTCGGTGGACAGGCTACGAGCAGTACTTC
CASSRWTGYEQYF
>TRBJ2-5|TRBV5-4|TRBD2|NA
TGTGCCAGCAGCCTGACTAGCGGGGGCTTGAACCAAGAGACCCAGTACTTC
CASSLTSGGLNQETQYF
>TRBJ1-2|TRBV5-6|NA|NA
TGTGCCAGCAGCACACTTTCGGGGGAGAGCTATGGCTACACCTTC
CASSTLSGESYGYTF
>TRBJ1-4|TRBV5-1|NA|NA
TGCGCCAGCAGCCCGGGCCGGGCAGGGGACGAAAAACTGTTTTTT
CASSPGRAGDEKLFF
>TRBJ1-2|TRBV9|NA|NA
TGTGCCAGCAGCGTATCCCCATTCGGGCAGGGCGACGGCTACACCTTC
CASSVSPFGQGDGYTF
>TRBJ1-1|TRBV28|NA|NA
TGTGCCAGCAGTACCCTCAGGGCCCCGGGCACTGAAGCTTTCTTT
CASSTLRAPGTEAFF
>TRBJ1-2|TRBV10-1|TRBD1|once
TGCGCCAGCAGACGCTATTTTACCCCGGGACAGGGGGAAGCTTGCTATGGCTACACCTTC
CASRRYFTPGQGEACYGYTF
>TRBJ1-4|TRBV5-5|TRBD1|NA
TGTGCCAGCAGCCCAGAGGACAGGGGAAGCGAAAAACTGTTTTTT
CASSPEDRGSEKLFF
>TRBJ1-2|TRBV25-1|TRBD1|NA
TGTGCCAGCAGTGGCTACAGGGGGCTTTACTATGGCTACACCTTC
CASSGYRGLYYGYTF
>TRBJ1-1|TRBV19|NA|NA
TGTGCCAGTAGTCAGGGGATAAACACTGAAGCTTTCTTT
CASSQGINTEAFF
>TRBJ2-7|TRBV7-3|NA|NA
TGTGCCAGCAGCTTATCCCAGTACGAGCAGTACTTC
CASSLSQYEQYF
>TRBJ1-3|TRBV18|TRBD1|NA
TGTGCCAGCTCACCGGACAGGACTTATAGAAACACCATATATTTT
CASSPDRTYRNTIYF
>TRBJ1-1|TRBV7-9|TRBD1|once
TGTGCCAGCAGCTTCACGGGACAGGGCACTGAAGCTTTCTTT
CASSFTGQGTEAFF
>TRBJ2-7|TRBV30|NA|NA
TGTGCCTGGAGTCCAACCGGCTACGAGCAGTACTTC
CAWSPTGYEQYF
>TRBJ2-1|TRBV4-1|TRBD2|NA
TGCGCCAGCAGCCAAGATCTAAGCGGGGCATACAATGAGCAGTTCTTC
CASSQDLSGAYNEQFF
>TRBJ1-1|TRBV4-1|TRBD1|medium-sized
TGCGCCAGCAGCCCTAGGGGGCTGAACACTGAAGCTTTCTTT
CASSPRGLNTEAFF
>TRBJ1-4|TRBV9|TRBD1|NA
TGTGCCAGCAGCGAACAGGGGGGGGAAAAACTGTTTTTT
CASSEQGGEKLFF